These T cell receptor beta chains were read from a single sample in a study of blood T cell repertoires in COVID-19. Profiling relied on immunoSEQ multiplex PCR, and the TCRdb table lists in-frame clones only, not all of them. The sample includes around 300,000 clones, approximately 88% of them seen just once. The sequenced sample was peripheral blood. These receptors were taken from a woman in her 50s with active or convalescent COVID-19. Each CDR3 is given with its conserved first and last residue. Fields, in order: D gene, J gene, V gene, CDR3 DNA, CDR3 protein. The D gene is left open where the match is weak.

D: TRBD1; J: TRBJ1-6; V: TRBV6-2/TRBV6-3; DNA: TGTGCCAGCAGCCGCACCCCGGGACAGGGAGTCTCACCCCTCCACTTT; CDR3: CASSRTPGQGVSPLHF
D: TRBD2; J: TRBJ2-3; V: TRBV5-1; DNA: TGCGCCAGCAGCTCGGGGACTAGCGGGAGGGCCACAGATACGCAGTATTTT; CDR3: CASSSGTSGRATDTQYF
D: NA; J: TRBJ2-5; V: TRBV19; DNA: TGTGCCAGTAGTCCTGACAGACAAGAGACCCAGTACTTC; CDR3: CASSPDRQETQYF
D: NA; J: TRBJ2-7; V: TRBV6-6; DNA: TGTGCCAGCAGACCCCAGGGAAGCTCCTACGAGCAGTACTTC; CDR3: CASRPQGSSYEQYF
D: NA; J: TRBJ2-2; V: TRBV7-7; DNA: TGTGCTAGCAGCTTAGGGACACGTAACACCGGGGAGCTGTTTTTT; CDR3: CASSLGTRNTGELFF
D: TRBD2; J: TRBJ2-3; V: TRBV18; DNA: TGTGCCAGCTCACCAATGCGGGGGGGCACAGATACGCAGTATTTT; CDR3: CASSPMRGGTDTQYF
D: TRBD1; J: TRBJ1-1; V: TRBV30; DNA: TGTGCCTGGAGTGACGGGACAGGCGCTGAAGCTTTCTTT; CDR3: CAWSDGTGAEAFF
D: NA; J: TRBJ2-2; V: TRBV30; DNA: TGTGCCTTTCAGAACACCGGGGAGCTGTTTTTT; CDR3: CAFQNTGELFF
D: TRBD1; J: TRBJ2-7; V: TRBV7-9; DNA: TGTGCCAGCAGCTTAGAAAGGGGGCTCGGCGAGCAGTACTTC; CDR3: CASSLERGLGEQYF
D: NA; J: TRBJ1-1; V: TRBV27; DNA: TGTGCCAGCAACAAGGGAGTGGGGAACACTGAAGCTTTCTTT; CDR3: CASNKGVGNTEAFF
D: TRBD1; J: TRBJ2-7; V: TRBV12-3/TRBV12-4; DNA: TGTGCCAGCAGCCTCGACAGGGTCTACGAGCAGTACTTC; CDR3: CASSLDRVYEQYF
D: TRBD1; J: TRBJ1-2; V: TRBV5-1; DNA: TGCGCCAGCAGCTCCTCGACAGGGCGTGGTGGCTACACCTTC; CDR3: CASSSSTGRGGYTF
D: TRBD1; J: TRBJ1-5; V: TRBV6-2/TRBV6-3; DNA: TGTGCCAGCAGCCGGGACAGTGTCCTTAGCAATCAGCCCCAGCATTTT; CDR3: CASSRDSVLSNQPQHF
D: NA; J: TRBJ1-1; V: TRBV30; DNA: TGTGCCTGGAATATGAACACTGAAGCTTTCTTT; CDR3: CAWNMNTEAFF
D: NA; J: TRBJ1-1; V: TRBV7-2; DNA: TGTGCCAGCAGCGACAGACAGGTCTATATGAACACTGAAGCTTTCTTT; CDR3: CASSDRQVYMNTEAFF
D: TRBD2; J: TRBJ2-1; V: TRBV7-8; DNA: TGTGCCAGCAACCCCGGGCCTAGCGGGAGTATGGACAATGAGCAGTTCTTC; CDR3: CASNPGPSGSMDNEQFF
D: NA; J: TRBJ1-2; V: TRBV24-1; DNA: TGTGCCACCAGTGATCCGTCTTATGGCTACACCTTC; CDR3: CATSDPSYGYTF
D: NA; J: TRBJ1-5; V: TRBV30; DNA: TGTGCCTGGAGTGTAGGGCAGGGCCTCAATCAGCCCCAGCATTTT; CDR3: CAWSVGQGLNQPQHF